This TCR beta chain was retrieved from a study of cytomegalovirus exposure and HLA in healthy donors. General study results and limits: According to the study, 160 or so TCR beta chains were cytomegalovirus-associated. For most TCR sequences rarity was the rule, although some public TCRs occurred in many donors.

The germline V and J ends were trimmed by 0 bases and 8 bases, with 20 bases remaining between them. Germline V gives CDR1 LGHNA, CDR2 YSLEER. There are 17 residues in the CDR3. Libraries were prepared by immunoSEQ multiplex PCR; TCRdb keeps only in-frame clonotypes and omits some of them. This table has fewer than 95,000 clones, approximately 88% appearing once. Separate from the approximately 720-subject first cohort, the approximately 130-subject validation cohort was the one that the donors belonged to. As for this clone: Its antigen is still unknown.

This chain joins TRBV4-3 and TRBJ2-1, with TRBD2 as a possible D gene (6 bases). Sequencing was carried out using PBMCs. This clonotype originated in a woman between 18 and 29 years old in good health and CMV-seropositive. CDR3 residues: CASSQDGGGPWADEQFF. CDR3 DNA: TGCGCCAGCAGCCAAGATGGTGGAGGGCCCTGGGCAGATGAGCAGTTCTTC.